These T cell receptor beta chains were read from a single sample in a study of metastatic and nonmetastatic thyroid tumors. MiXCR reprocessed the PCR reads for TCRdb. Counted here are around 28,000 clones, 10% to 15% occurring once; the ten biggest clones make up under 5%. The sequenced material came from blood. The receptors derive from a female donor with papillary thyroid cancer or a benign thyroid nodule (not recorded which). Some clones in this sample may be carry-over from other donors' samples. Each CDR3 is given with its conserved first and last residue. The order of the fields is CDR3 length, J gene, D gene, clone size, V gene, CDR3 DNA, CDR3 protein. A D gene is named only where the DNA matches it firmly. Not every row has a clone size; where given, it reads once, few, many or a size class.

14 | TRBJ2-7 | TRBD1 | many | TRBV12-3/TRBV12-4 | TGTGCCAGCAGTTTTGGGACAGGGGAATACGAGCAGTACTTC | CASSFGTGEYEQYF
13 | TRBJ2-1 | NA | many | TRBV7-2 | TGTGCCAGCAGCCTCCGGAGGGTGCGGGAGCAGTTCTTC | CASSLRRVREQFF
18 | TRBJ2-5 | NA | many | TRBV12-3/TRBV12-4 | TGTGCCAGCAGTTTTTTTCCAGGGGGGTCCCGGCGGTTGGAGACCCAGTACTTC | CASSFFPGGSRRLETQYF
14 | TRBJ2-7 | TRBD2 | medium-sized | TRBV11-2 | TGTGCCAGCAGCTTTACGGGAGGGCCTTCCGAGCAGTACTTC | CASSFTGGPSEQYF
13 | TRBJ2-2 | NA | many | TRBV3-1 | TGTGCCAGCAGTCACGACTTCCCCGGGGAGCTGTTTTTT | CASSHDFPGELFF
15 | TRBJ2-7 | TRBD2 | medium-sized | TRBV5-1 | TGCGCCAGCAGCTCAGTAGCGGGACCCGCCTACGAGCAGTACTTC | CASSSVAGPAYEQYF
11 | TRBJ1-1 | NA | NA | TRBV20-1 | TGCAGTGCTAGAGATGTTGTAAGGTTTGACTTT | CSARDVVRFDF
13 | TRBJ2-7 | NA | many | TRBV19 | TGTGCCAGTAGTATAGGTCAGGGCTACGAGCAGTACTTC | CASSIGQGYEQYF
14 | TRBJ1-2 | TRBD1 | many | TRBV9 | TGTGCCAGCGGGGACCACAGGGGGCGGGATGGCTACACCTTC | CASGDHRGRDGYTF
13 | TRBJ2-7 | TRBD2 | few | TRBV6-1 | TGTGCCAGCTCACCTAGCGGAACCTACGAGCAGTACTTC | CASSPSGTYEQYF
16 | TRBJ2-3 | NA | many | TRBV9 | TGTGCCAGCAGCGCTGGGAGTTGGGCTAGCGCAGATACGCAGTATTTT | CASSAGSWASADTQYF
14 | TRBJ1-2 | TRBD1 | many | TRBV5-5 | TGTGCCAGCAGACGCCCGACAGGGATGGGTGGCTACACCTTC | CASRRPTGMGGYTF
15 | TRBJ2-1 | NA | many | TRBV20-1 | TGCAGTGCCCCAGGGGGCCTAGCGGATTACAATGAGCGGTTCTTC | CSAPGGLADYNERFF
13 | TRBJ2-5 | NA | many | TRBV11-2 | TGTGCCAGCAGCTTAGCGGGTGGGGAGACCCAGTACTTC | CASSLAGGETQYF
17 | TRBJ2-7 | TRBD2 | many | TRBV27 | TGTGCCAGCAGTTCCGGACTAGCGGGCCTTAACTCCTACGAGCAGTACTTC | CASSSGLAGLNSYEQYF
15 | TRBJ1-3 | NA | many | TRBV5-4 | TGTGCCAGCAGCCTCGGACTGGGGGGTGGAAACACCATATATTTT | CASSLGLGGGNTIYF